This T cell receptor beta chain came from a study of blood T cell repertoires in COVID-19. Study-wide background: Collection of acute and convalescent COVID-19 samples took place in the United States, Italy and Spain. From T cells, B-cell-depleted T cells, or PBMCs came the material, which was cDNA or gDNA.

Source study methods: Amplifying reference gene primers gave estimates of nucleated cell counts. Method: immunoSEQ multiplex PCR; TCRdb's copy keeps in-frame clones and lacks some. The V and J calls and the clone size are those of that table, but D and trimming were determined from the DNA. This table holds approximately 67,000 clones, about nine tenths found once. V lost 2 bases, J lost 0 bases, and 8 bases lay in between. The CDR3 totals 15 residues. From germline, CDR1 is MNHEY and CDR2 SVGEGT. Specimen: peripheral blood. This receptor was taken from a man aged 50 or older with active COVID-19. The chain employs TRBV6-2 or TRBV6-3 and TRBJ2-1; D uncertain. CDR3 amino acids: CASSYVDTSYNEQFF. DNA for the CDR3: TGTGCCAGCAGTTACGTAGACACCTCCTACAATGAGCAGTTCTTC.